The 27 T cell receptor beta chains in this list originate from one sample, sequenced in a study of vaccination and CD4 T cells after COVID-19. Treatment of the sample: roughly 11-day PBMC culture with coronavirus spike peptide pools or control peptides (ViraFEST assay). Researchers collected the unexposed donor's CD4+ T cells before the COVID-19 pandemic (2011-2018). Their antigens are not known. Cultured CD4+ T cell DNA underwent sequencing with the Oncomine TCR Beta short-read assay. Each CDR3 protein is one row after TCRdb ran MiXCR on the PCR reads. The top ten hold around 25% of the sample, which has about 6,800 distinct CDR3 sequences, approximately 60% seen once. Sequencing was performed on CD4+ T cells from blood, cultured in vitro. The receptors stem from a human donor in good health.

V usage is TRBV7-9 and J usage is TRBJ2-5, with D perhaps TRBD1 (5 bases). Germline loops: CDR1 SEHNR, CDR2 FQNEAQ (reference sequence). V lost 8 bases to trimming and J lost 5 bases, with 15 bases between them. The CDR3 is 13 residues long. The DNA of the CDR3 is TGTGCCAGCGGATCAAAGGGGCGGGAGACCCAGTACTTC. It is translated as CASGSKGRETQYF.

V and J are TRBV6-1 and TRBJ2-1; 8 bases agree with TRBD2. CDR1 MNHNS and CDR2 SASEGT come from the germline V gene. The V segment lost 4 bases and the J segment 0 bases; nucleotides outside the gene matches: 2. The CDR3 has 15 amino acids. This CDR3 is CASSGTSGSYNEQFF. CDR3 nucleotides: TGTGCCAGCAGTGGTACTAGCGGCTCCTACAATGAGCAGTTCTTC.

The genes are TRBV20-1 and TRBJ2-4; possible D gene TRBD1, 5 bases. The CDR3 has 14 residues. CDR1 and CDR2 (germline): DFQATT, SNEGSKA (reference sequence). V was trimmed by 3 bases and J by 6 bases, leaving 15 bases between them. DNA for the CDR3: TGCAGTGCTAGGAAGGACATGGGAAGAAACATTCAGTACTTC. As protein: CSARKDMGRNIQYF.

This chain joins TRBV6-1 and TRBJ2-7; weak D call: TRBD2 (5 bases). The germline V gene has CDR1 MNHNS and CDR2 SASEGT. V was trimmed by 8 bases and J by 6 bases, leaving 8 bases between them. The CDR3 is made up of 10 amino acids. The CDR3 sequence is CASRGLEQYF. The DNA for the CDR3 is TGTGCCAGCCGAGGGCTCGAGCAGTACTTC.

The CDR3 DNA is TGTGCCAGCAGTCTCTCCGGGACAGCTCCGGGAGGCTACACCTTC. It codes for CASSLSGTAPGGYTF. This sequence joins TRBV12-3 or TRBV12-4 and TRBJ1-2, with 7 bases fitting TRBD1. Germline trimming cut 5 bases from V and 8 bases from J; bases unmatched to any gene: 14. The CDR3 has 15 residues.

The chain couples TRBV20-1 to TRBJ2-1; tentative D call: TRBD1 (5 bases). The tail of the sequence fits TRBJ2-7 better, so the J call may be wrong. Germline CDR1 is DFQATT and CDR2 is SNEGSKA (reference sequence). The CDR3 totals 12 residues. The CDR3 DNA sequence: TGCAGTGCCCATAGGGGTGTGGACGAGCAGTACTTC. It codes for CSAHRGVDEQYF.

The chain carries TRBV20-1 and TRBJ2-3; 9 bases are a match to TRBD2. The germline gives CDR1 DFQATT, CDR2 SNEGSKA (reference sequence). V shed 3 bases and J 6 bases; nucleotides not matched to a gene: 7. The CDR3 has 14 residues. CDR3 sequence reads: CSASSGGWGDTQYF. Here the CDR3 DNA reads TGCAGTGCTAGTAGCGGGGGCTGGGGGGATACGCAGTATTTT.

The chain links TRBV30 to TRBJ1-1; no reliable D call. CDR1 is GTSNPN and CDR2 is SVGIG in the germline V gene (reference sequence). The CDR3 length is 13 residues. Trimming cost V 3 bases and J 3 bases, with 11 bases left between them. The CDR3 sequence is CAWRNGVDTEAFF. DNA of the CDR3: TGTGCCTGGAGGAACGGGGTAGACACTGAAGCTTTCTTT.

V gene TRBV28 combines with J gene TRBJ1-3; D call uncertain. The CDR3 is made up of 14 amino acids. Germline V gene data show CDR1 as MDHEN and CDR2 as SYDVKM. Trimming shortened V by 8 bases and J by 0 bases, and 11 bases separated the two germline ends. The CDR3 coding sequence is TGTGCCAGCGGGTACCCCCACTCTGGAAACACCATATATTTT. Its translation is CASGYPHSGNTIYF.

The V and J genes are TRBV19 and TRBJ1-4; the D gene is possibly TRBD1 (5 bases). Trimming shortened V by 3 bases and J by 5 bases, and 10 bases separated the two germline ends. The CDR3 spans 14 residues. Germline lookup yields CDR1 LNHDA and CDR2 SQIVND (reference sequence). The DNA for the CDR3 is TGTGCCAGTAGTATGGGGGGTTCAAATGAAAAACTGTTTTTT. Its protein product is CASSMGGSNEKLFF. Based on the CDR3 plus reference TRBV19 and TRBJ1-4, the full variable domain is DGGITQSPKYLFRKEGQNVTLSCEQNLNHDAMYWYRQDPGQGLRLIYYSQIVNDFQKGDIAEGYSVSREKKESFPLTVTSAQKNPTAFYLCASSMGGSNEKLFFGSGTQLSVL.

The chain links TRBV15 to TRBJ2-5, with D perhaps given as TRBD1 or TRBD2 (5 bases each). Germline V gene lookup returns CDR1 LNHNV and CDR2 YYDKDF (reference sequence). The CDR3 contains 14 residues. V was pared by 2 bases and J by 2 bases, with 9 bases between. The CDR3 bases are TGTGCCACCAGCAGACCGGGACGGCAAGAGACCCAGTACTTC. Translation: CATSRPGRQETQYF.

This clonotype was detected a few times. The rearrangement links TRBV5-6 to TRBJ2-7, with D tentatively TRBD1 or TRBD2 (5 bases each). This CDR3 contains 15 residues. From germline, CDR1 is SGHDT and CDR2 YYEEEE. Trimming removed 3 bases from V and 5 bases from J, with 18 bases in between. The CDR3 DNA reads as TGTGCCAGCAGCTGGGGACCTCAGGCAGGGAACGAGCAGTACTTC. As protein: CASSWGPQAGNEQYF.

CDR3 sequence: CATIDRRIGGNTIYF. The CDR3 DNA is TGTGCCACGATCGACAGGCGTATAGGGGGAAACACCATATATTTT. This chain connects TRBV10-3 to TRBJ1-3; tentative D call: TRBD1 (6 bases). The CDR3 loop spans 15 amino acids. The V end was cut by 10 bases, the J end by 4 bases, with 20 bases between. CDR1 is ENHRY and CDR2 is SYGVKD in the germline V gene.

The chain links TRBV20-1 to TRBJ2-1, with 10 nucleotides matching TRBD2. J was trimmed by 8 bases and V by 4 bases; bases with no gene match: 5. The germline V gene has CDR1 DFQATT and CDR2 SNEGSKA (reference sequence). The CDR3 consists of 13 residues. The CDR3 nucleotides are TGCAGTGCTACCTCTAGCGGGAGTTATGAGCAGTTCTTC. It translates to CSATSSGSYEQFF.

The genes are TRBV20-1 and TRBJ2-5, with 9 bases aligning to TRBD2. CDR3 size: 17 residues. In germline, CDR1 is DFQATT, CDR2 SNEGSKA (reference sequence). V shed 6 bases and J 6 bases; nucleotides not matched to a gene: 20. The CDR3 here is CSAPPSMIAGAGQTQYF. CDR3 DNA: TGCAGTGCGCCCCCCTCCATGATAGCGGGAGCTGGGCAGACCCAGTACTTC.

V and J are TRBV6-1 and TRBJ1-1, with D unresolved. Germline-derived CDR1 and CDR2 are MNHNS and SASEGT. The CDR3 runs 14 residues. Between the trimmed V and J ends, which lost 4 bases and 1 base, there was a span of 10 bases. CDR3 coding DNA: TGTGCCAGCAGTGGAAATGAGTGGAACACTGAAGCTTTCTTT. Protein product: CASSGNEWNTEAFF.

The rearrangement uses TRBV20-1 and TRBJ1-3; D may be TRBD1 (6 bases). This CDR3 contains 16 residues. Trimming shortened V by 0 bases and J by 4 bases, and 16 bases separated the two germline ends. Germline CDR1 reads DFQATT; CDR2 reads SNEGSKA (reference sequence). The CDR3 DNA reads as TGCAGTGCTAGAGACCAGAGGGGGGCGCGAGGAAACACCATATATTTT. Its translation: CSARDQRGARGNTIYF.

CDR3 sequence reads: CASSSVAGRSYEQYF. CDR3 bases: TGTGCCAGCAGTAGCGTAGCGGGCCGATCCTACGAGCAGTACTTC. The genes are TRBV6-1 and TRBJ2-7; TRBD2 matches at 7 bases. This CDR3 region has 15 residues. The ends lost 5 bases at V and 1 base at J; junction bases unmatched: 8. Per germline, CDR1 MNHNS and CDR2 SASEGT.

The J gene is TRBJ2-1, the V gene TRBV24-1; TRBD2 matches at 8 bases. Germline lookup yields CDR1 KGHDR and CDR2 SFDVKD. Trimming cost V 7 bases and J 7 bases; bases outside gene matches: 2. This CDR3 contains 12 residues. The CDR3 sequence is CATSGRDNEQFF. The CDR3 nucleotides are TGTGCCACCAGCGGGAGGGATAATGAGCAGTTCTTC.

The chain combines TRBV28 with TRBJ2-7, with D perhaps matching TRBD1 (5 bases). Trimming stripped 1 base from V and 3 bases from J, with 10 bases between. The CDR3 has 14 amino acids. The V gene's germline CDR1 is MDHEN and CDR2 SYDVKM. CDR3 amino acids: CASSLLGVLYEQYF. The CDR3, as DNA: TGTGCCAGCAGTTTATTAGGGGTCCTCTACGAGCAGTACTTC.

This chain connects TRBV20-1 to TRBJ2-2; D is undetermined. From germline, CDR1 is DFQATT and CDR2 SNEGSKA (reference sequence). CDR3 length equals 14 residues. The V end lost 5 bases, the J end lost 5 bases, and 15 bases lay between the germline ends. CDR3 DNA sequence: TGCAGTGCTGTCCCCGGGCCCCTGACCGGGGAGCTGTTTTTT. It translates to CSAVPGPLTGELFF.

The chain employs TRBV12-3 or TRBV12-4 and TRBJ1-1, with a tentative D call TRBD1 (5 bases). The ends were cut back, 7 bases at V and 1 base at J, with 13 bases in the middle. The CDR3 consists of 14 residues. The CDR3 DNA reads TGTGCCAGCACAATTAAGCAGGGGAACACTGAAGCTTTCTTT. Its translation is CASTIKQGNTEAFF.

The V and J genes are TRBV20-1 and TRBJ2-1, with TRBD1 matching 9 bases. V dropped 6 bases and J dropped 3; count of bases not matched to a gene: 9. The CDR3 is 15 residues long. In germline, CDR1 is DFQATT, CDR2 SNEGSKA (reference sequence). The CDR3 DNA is TGCAGTGCAAATCACCGGGACAGGGTCTACAATGAGCAGTTCTTC. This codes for CSANHRDRVYNEQFF.

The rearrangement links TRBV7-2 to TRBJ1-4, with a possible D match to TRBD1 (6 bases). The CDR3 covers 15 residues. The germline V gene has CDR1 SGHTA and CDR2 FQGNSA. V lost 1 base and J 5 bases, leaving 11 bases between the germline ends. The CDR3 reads CASSLGWQGNEKLFF. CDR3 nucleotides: TGTGCCAGCAGCTTAGGTTGGCAGGGGAATGAAAAACTGTTTTTT.

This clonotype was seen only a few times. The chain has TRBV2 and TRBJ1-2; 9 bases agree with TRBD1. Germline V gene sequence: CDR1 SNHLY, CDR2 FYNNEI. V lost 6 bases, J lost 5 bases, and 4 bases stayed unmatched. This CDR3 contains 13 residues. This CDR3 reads CASRGGQGYGYTF. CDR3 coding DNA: TGTGCCAGCAGAGGTGGACAGGGGTATGGCTACACCTTC.

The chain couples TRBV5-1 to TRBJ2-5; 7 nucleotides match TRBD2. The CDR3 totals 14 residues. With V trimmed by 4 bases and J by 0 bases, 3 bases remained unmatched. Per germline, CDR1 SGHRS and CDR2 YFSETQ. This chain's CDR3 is CASSAGGDQETQYF. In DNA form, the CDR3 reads TGCGCCAGCAGCGCTGGGGGGGACCAAGAGACCCAGTACTTC.

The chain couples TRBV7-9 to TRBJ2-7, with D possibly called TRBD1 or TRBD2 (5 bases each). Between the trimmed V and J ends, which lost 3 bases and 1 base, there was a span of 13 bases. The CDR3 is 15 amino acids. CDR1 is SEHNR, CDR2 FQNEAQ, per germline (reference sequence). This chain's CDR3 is CASSFGARGSYEQYF. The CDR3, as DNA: TGTGCCAGCAGCTTCGGGGCTAGAGGGTCCTACGAGCAGTACTTC. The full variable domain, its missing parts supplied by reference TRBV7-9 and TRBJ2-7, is DTGVSQNPRHKITKRGQNVTFRCDPISEHNRLYWYRQTLGQGPEFLTYFQNEAQLEKSRLLSDRFSAERPKGSFSTLEIQRTEQGDSAMYLCASSFGARGSYEQYFGPGTRLTVT.